The 30 T cell receptor beta chains presented below share a single source sample, sequenced in a study of identical twins (dated by TCRdb to about 2016). The protocol used for the library was 5' RACE. Sequenced using an Illumina HiSeq 2000. TCRdb handled the public reads itself, with Q25 trimming in fastp and clone calling in MiXCR, and kept productive beta chains. Identical CDR3 proteins give one entry, which carries the most common genes and DNA. A total of around 510,000 distinct CDR3 sequences appear in this sample, 13% to 15% of them only once. Of the sample, approximately 0.9% is held by the ten largest clones. A further study also used this sample, focusing on yellow fever vaccine responses in identical twins.

The sample was CD4+ T cells sorted from blood. The receptors were gathered from a young woman in good health.

The V and J genes are TRBV18 and TRBJ2-5; possibly TRBD2 for D (6 bases). The germline V gene encodes CDR1 KGHSH and CDR2 LQKENI. The CDR3 loop spans 13 amino acids. V was cut by 8 bases and J by 4 bases, with 14 bases left in between. CDR3 in DNA: TGTGCCAGCAAAGGACTGGGGGGAGAGACCCAGTACTTC. Its protein is CASKGLGGETQYF.

V gene TRBV9 combines with J gene TRBJ2-7, with 9 positions matching TRBD1. The trim removed 4 bases at V and 7 bases at J, leaving 15 bases unmatched. Germline CDR1 is SGDLS and CDR2 is YYNGEE. The CDR3 covers 16 residues. CDR3: CASSIKGQGKLWEQYF. CDR3 nucleotide sequence: TGTGCCAGCAGCATAAAAGGACAGGGGAAGTTGTGGGAGCAGTACTTC.

This clonotype was seen more than once but under ten times. The rearrangement uses TRBV7-9 and TRBJ1-6; a weak D match, TRBD1 (5 bases). V shed 4 bases and J shed 10 bases, with 17 bases lying between them. The CDR3 covers 15 residues. Germline loops: CDR1 SEHNR, CDR2 FQNEAQ (reference sequence). The CDR3 sequence is CASSSGQGARSPLHF. For the CDR3, the DNA is TGTGCCAGCAGCTCAGGCCAGGGCGCGAGGTCACCCCTCCACTTT.

This clonotype showed up just a few times. The chain has TRBV11-2 and TRBJ2-4, with TRBD1 matching 8 bases. Germline values: CDR1 SGHAT, CDR2 FQNNGV. The CDR3 totals 14 residues. The V segment lost 3 bases and the J segment 5 bases; nucleotides outside the gene matches: 3. DNA of the CDR3: TGTGCCAGCAGCTTTGGGGACAGGCAAAACATTCAGTACTTC. Translated: CASSFGDRQNIQYF.

This clonotype was counted between two and nine times. One end of the junction is discordant with germline, which a read error may explain. V is TRBV29-1 and J is TRBJ1-3, with D possibly TRBD1 on 6 matching bases. The CDR3 is 8 residues long. Germline V gene lookup returns CDR1 SQVTM and CDR2 ANQGSEA. As DNA, the CDR3 is TGCAGCGTGGAAGGGGGGTATTTT. Its translation: CSVEGGYF.

The rearrangement joins TRBV6-2 or TRBV6-3 to TRBJ1-1, with a tentative D call TRBD1 (5 bases). The CDR3 has 12 amino acids. V was trimmed by 11 bases and J by 6 bases, leaving 16 bases between them. Germline V gives CDR1 MNHEY, CDR2 SVGEGT. The DNA for the CDR3 is TGTGCCGGGGGGGAACTGGACCCTGAAGCTTTCTTT. It yields the protein CAGGELDPEAFF.

A few counts support this clonotype. V usage is TRBV3-1 and J usage is TRBJ1-2, with TRBD1 identical over 11 bases. V trimming: 2 bases; J trimming: 8 bases; junction bases outside the gene matches: 4. Germline V gene data show CDR1 as LGHDT and CDR2 as YNNKEL (reference sequence). The CDR3 is 14 residues long. CDR3 in amino acids: CASSQQDRGRGYTF. In DNA form, the CDR3 reads TGTGCCAGCAGCCAACAGGACAGGGGGCGAGGCTACACCTTC.

This clonotype was detected only a few times. Here the CDR3 reads CASSQDGADTYEQYF. For the CDR3, the DNA is TGCGCCAGCAGCCAAGACGGGGCCGACACCTACGAGCAGTACTTC. The rearrangement links TRBV4-3 to TRBJ2-7; D tentatively reads TRBD1 or TRBD2 (5 bases each). Germline lookup yields CDR1 LGHNA and CDR2 YSLEER. V lost 0 bases, J lost 2 bases, and 11 bases lay in between. The CDR3 is 15 residues long.

In this sample, this clonotype turned up a few times. The chain carries TRBV21-1 and TRBJ1-5; the D call in the table, TRBD1, was not verified against the DNA. TRBV21-1 has pseudogene status. This CDR3 has 15 residues. DNA for the CDR3: TGTGCCAGCACCGCCAGCAGGGGCCCCAATCAGCCCCAGCATTTT. It specifies CASTASRGPNQPQHF.

This clonotype was detected a few times. The rearrangement links TRBV3-1 to TRBJ2-7; 7 nucleotides agree with TRBD1. The V gene's germline CDR1 is LGHDT and CDR2 YNNKEL (reference sequence). Trimming took 5 bases from V and 1 from J; bases not matched to a gene: 8. The CDR3 contains 15 residues. For the CDR3, the DNA is TGTGCCAGCAGCTCCGACAGGGTGGGGTCCTACGAGCAGTACTTC. It codes for CASSSDRVGSYEQYF.

J is TRBJ1-4 and V is TRBV6-5, with D unclear. There are 13 residues in the CDR3. The V gene's germline CDR1 is MNHEY and CDR2 SVGAGI. Trimming removed 4 bases from V and 9 bases from J, with 12 bases in between. The DNA for the CDR3 is TGTGCCAGCAGTTCTTGGTTGGAGAAAAAACTGTTTTTT. Translating it yields CASSSWLEKKLFF.

This clonotype was seen a handful of times. This chain connects TRBV3-1 to TRBJ1-1; 8 bases match TRBD1. From germline, CDR1 is LGHDT and CDR2 YNNKEL (reference sequence). Trimming took 0 bases from V and 1 from J; bases not matched to a gene: 7. The CDR3 has 17 residues. The CDR3 region is CASSQEGWTGRNTEAFF. The CDR3, as DNA: TGTGCCAGCAGCCAAGAGGGTTGGACAGGGAGGAACACTGAAGCTTTCTTT.

The chain recombines TRBV12-3 or TRBV12-4 with TRBJ1-2; no clear D. Trimming took off 3 bases at V and 1 base at J, with 12 bases between the two ends. The CDR3 covers 15 residues. CDR3 DNA sequence: TGTGCCAGCAGTTTGTCAGAGAACGTTAACTATGGCTACACCTTC. As protein: CASSLSENVNYGYTF.

J is TRBJ1-1 and V is TRBV4-1; maybe TRBD1 (5 bases). The ends were cut back, 1 base at V and 5 bases at J, with 14 bases in the middle. Germline CDR1 MGHRA, CDR2 YSYEKL. This CDR3 comprises 15 residues. CDR3 loop: CASSQGQNFGTEAFF. The CDR3 nucleotides read TGCGCCAGCAGCCAAGGACAGAATTTCGGAACTGAAGCTTTCTTT.

The chain is built from TRBV30 and TRBJ2-3, with 7 bases fitting TRBD2. The CDR3 extends over 15 amino acids. V was pared by 5 bases and J by 4 bases, with 12 bases of the junction left unmatched. Germline CDR1 reads GTSNPN; CDR2 reads SVGIG (reference sequence). CDR3 nucleotides: TGTGCCTGGTCCAAAAACGGGGGGAGTGCAGATACGCAGTATTTT. This gives the protein CAWSKNGGSADTQYF.

This clonotype has a handful of counts. V usage is TRBV4-3 and J usage is TRBJ2-5; 9 bases fit TRBD2. With 4 bases clipped from V and 4 bases from J, the junction kept 7 bases outside the gene matches. Germline V CDR1 and CDR2: LGHNA, YSLEER. This CDR3 region has 15 residues. The CDR3 nucleotides are TGCGCCAGCAGCCTGGGACTAGCCCCCGGAGAGACCCAGTACTTC. Protein product: CASSLGLAPGETQYF.

There are a few counts of this clonotype. The chain recombines TRBV29-1 with TRBJ2-1; D is ambiguous. Germline CDR1 reads SQVTM; CDR2 reads ANQGSEA. This CDR3 has 11 residues. Deletions cut 6 bases from V and 9 bases from J, with 12 bases between. The CDR3 protein is CSVRPVGEQFF. CDR3 in DNA: TGCAGCGTGCGGCCCGTGGGTGAGCAGTTCTTC.

This clonotype was counted ten times or more. The chain recombines TRBV4-3 with TRBJ1-5; the D is unclear. Trimming cost V 1 base and J 4 bases, with 5 bases left between them. Germline V gene lookup returns CDR1 LGHNA and CDR2 YSLEER. The CDR3 extends over 13 amino acids. CDR3 sequence reads: CASSQVVNQPQHF. The CDR3 DNA sequence: TGCGCCAGCAGCCAAGTCGTGAATCAGCCCCAGCATTTT.

The J gene is TRBJ2-3, the V gene TRBV5-6; tentatively, D is TRBD1 (5 bases). Germline V gene sequence: CDR1 SGHDT, CDR2 YYEEEE. The length of the CDR3 is 16 residues. V was clipped by 4 bases and J by 2 bases, with 17 bases between them. The chain's CDR3 is CASSQNWQGNTDTQYF. CDR3 bases: TGTGCCAGCAGCCAGAATTGGCAGGGCAACACAGATACGCAGTATTTT. Full variable domain (outside the CDR3, taken from reference TRBV5-6 and TRBJ2-3): DAGVTQSPTHLIKTRGQQVTLRCSPKSGHDTVSWYQQALGQGPQFIFQYYEEEERQRGNFPDRFSGHQFPNYSSELNVNALLLGDSALYLCASSQNWQGNTDTQYFGPGTRLTVL.

This clonotype was detected many times. The CDR3 region has the DNA TGTGCCAGCAGTCCCGGATTCCGGGAAGGCTATAGGAATACGCAGTATTTT. Residues: CASSPGFREGYRNTQYF. The V gene is TRBV28, the J gene TRBJ2-3, with a weak D call TRBD2 (5 bases). The ends were cut back, 5 bases at V and 7 bases at J, with 25 bases in the middle. The germline gives CDR1 MDHEN, CDR2 SYDVKM. The CDR3 runs 17 residues.

The chain uses TRBV5-5 and TRBJ1-2, with no clear D. The germline CDR1 and CDR2 sequences are SGHKS and YYEKEE (reference sequence). Trimming took 2 bases from V and 8 from J, leaving 13 bases between them. This CDR3 is built from 13 residues. The CDR3: CASSLRPEGGYTF. For the CDR3, the DNA is TGTGCCAGCAGCTTACGGCCGGAGGGCGGCTACACCTTC.

The chain carries TRBV6-4 and TRBJ2-3, with TRBD1 as a possible D gene (6 bases). Germline assignment: CDR1 MRHNA and CDR2 SNTAGT. The length of the CDR3 is 15 residues. V was pared by 2 bases and J by 1 base, with 10 bases between. CDR3 loop: CASSDIEGGTDTQYF. In DNA form, the CDR3 reads TGTGCCAGCAGTGACATAGAGGGGGGCACAGATACGCAGTATTTT.

This clonotype occurred many times. The rearrangement joins TRBV12-3 or TRBV12-4 to TRBJ2-7, with 7 bases identical to TRBD2. The J segment lost 6 bases and the V segment lost 3 bases, leaving 8 bases of the junction unmatched. The CDR3 contains 14 residues. CDR3 region: CASSLGGRGVEQYF. The CDR3, as DNA: TGTGCCAGCAGTTTGGGCGGGAGAGGTGTCGAGCAGTACTTC.

This clonotype was detected a few times. The V gene is TRBV7-9, the J gene TRBJ2-5; no reliable D call. The CDR3 has 14 residues. The germline V gene encodes CDR1 SEHNR and CDR2 FQNEAQ (reference sequence). Trimming removed 5 bases from V and 0 bases from J, with 10 bases in between. CDR3 sequence (DNA): TGTGCCAGCAGCCCCCTATCCTACCAAGAGACCCAGTACTTC. It yields the protein CASSPLSYQETQYF.

This clonotype was recorded a few times. The chain recombines TRBV7-2 with TRBJ2-7; D is tentatively TRBD1 or TRBD2 (5 bases each). Germline CDR1 and CDR2: SGHTA and FQGNSA. V dropped 5 bases and J dropped 3 bases, with 14 bases sitting between them. CDR3 size: 14 residues. CDR3 nucleotides: TGTGCCAGCAGCCCACCCCGGGACCTCTACGAGCAGTACTTC. This gives the protein CASSPPRDLYEQYF.

At least ten counts were recorded for this clonotype. The gene calls are TRBV12-3 or TRBV12-4 and TRBJ1-1; unclear D gene. Deletions cut 5 bases from V and 6 bases from J, with 19 bases between. This CDR3 contains 15 residues. As DNA, the CDR3 is TGTGCCAGCAGTCCCCCATTGGGCTCCCCCCCTGAAGCTTTCTTT. It encodes CASSPPLGSPPEAFF.

This clonotype was counted many times. V usage is TRBV12-3 or TRBV12-4 and J usage is TRBJ2-7; D not resolved. The V end lost 3 bases, the J end lost 2 bases, and 5 bases lay between the germline ends. The CDR3 runs to 12 residues. The chain's CDR3 is CASSFETYEQYF. CDR3 DNA: TGTGCCAGCAGTTTTGAGACCTACGAGCAGTACTTC.

This chain joins TRBV4-3 and TRBJ2-2, with D possibly matching TRBD1 (5 bases). V shed 0 bases and J shed 8 bases, with 16 bases lying between them. Germline CDR1 LGHNA, CDR2 YSLEER. The CDR3 runs to 16 residues. The CDR3 here is CASSQDHLRGAGELFF. Here the CDR3 DNA reads TGCGCCAGCAGCCAAGATCATTTAAGGGGTGCTGGGGAGCTGTTTTTT.

The chain has TRBV7-6 and TRBJ1-4; TRBD1 is a possible D gene (6 bases). The V and J ends lost 0 bases and 8 bases respectively, with 13 bases between them. Germline CDR1 and CDR2: SGHVS and FNYEAQ. The CDR3 consists of 15 residues. The CDR3 reads CASSLATGWSEKLFF. Here the CDR3 DNA reads TGTGCCAGCAGCTTAGCCACAGGGTGGAGCGAAAAACTGTTTTTT. The full variable domain, rest sourced from reference TRBV7-6 and TRBJ1-4, is GAGVSQSPRYKVTKRGQDVALRCDPISGHVSLYWYRQALGQGPEFLTYFNYEAQQDKSGLPNDRFSAERPEGSISTLTIQRTEQRDSAMYRCASSLATGWSEKLFFGSGTQLSVL.

The genes are TRBV19 and TRBJ2-3; no clear D. CDR1 and CDR2 from the germline V gene are LNHDA and SQIVND (reference sequence). V dropped 3 bases and J dropped 2 bases, with 18 bases sitting between them. The CDR3 contains 17 residues. In DNA form, the CDR3 reads TGTGCCAGTAGTATCATGAAGCAGGTCGCGGTCACAGATACGCAGTATTTT. Encoded protein: CASSIMKQVAVTDTQYF.